This T cell receptor (beta chain) was sequenced during a study of sequential checkpoint blockade in melanoma. Treatment described: randomized to nivolumab then ipilimumab (arm A) or the reverse (arm B). The germline gives CDR1 SGHNT, CDR2 YENEEA. The CDR3 length is 14 residues. The germline V and J ends were trimmed by 6 bases and 5 bases, with 16 bases remaining between them. By sample fraction, this clone is medium-sized (0.01 to 0.1%). The assay was immunoSEQ multiplex PCR, and TCRdb's table has in-frame clones only and misses some. The sample includes roughly 2,000 clones, roughly 30% of them seen just once.

This chain links TRBV11-3 with TRBJ1-1; perhaps TRBD1 as D (5 bases). This sample comprised tumor tissue (inferred from file names), obtained from a patient given nivolumab and ipilimumab in sequence. This TCR was sampled from a human donor with melanoma. CDR3 DNA sequence: TGTGCCAGCAGTCCAACGAACGGGGGAACTGAAGCTTTCTTT. Encoded protein: CASSPTNGGTEAFF.